The 7 T cell receptor beta chains in this list originate from one sample, sequenced in a study of T cells in Graves' hyperthyroidism and ophthalmopathy. RNA transcripts served as the template for amplifying TCR beta CDR3 regions. When the TCR CDR3 underwent first-round RT-PCR, the HTBI primer set was used. TCRdb processed the multiplex PCR reads anew with MiXCR; each CDR3 protein has one entry. The sample has fewer than 650,000 distinct CDR3 sequences, 13% to 15% seen once. Sample: blood. Source of these receptors: a woman between 40 and 55 years old with Graves' hyperthyroidism.

The V gene is TRBV18, the J gene TRBJ1-2; D gene uncertain. Germline loops: CDR1 KGHSH, CDR2 LQKENI. This CDR3 comprises 14 residues. Trimming left V 6 bases short and J 1 base short, with 12 bases between. The CDR3 reads CASSNPTVNYGYTF. The CDR3 bases are TGTGCCAGCTCCAACCCAACCGTTAACTATGGCTACACCTTC.

This clonotype showed up many times. The chain uses TRBV25-1 and TRBJ1-3; D is ambiguous. This CDR3 is built from 14 residues. The ends were cut back, 4 bases at V and 0 bases at J, with 7 bases in the middle. CDR1 is MGHDK and CDR2 is SYGVNS in the germline V gene. CDR3 in amino acids: CASSAPLSGNTIYF. The CDR3 DNA reads TGTGCCAGCAGTGCTCCCCTCTCTGGAAACACCATATATTTT.

This clonotype was detected ten times or more. The chain recombines TRBV12-3 or TRBV12-4 with TRBJ2-2; D is unclear. Between the trimmed V and J ends, which lost 6 bases and 8 bases, there was a span of 10 bases. This CDR3 is built from 12 residues. This CDR3 is CASSSTLGELFF. The CDR3 nucleotides are TGTGCCAGCAGCTCTACCTTGGGGGAGCTGTTTTTT.

In its sample, this clonotype was seen a few times. V usage is TRBV6-1 and J usage is TRBJ1-5; perhaps TRBD1 as D (6 bases). This CDR3 is 13 amino acids long. The V end lost 8 bases, the J end lost 4 bases, and 12 bases lay between the germline ends. The V gene's germline CDR1 is MNHNS and CDR2 SASEGT. The CDR3 loop reads CASSGTRNQPQHF. The CDR3 nucleotides read TGTGCCAGCTCGGGGACAAGGAATCAGCCCCAGCATTTT.

This clonotype was counted many times. The chain is built from TRBV18 and TRBJ2-7; D is unresolved. The length of the CDR3 is 11 residues. In germline, CDR1 is KGHSH, CDR2 LQKENI. Trimming cost V 3 bases and J 5 bases, with 5 bases left between them. The CDR3 loop reads CASSPLDEQYF. The CDR3 region has the DNA TGTGCCAGCTCACCCCTCGACGAGCAGTACTTC.

The table lists this clonotype with many counts. The gene calls are TRBV7-2 and TRBJ2-7, with TRBD2 as a possible D gene (6 bases). The V gene's germline CDR1 is SGHTA and CDR2 FQGNSA. CDR3 length: 12 residues. V lost 4 bases, J lost 6 bases, and 10 bases lay in between. This CDR3 is CASSYPGVEQYF. Written as DNA, the CDR3 is TGTGCCAGCAGCTACCCGGGAGTCGAGCAGTACTTC.

This clonotype was recorded at least ten times. The J gene is TRBJ2-2, the V gene TRBV20-1, with D possibly being TRBD1 or TRBD2 (6 bases each). The V and J ends lost 0 bases and 3 bases respectively, with 11 bases between them. CDR3 length: 15 residues. CDR1 DFQATT and CDR2 SNEGSKA come from the germline V gene (reference sequence). In DNA form, the CDR3 reads TGCAGTGCTAGAGACGGGGGCAGGGACACCGGGGAGCTGTTTTTT. This codes for CSARDGGRDTGELFF.